The TCR beta chain under discussion was sequenced for a study of post-analysis software for immune sequencing data. Across the study: Several disease courses (relapsing-remitting, secondary progressive and progressive-relapsing) of multiple sclerosis were included.

Presence of unique molecular identifiers characterized the TCR beta cDNA libraries. TCRdb recomputed calls from the PCR reads with MiXCR, one row per CDR3 protein. The table includes hundreds of thousands of distinct CDR3 sequences, approximately 30% detected once. Whole-study findings and limits: Compared against controls, patients with multiple sclerosis displayed significantly lower normalized Chao1 diversity. Strong co-clustering by F measure linked samples that shared a preparation batch. TRBV5-6, TRBV5-1 and TRBV20-1 were among 4 or 5 TRBV segments more frequent in patients than controls.

On this clonotype itself: Its antigen remains unknown.

J gave up 12 bases and V 3 bases, and 15 bases lay outside the gene matches. The CDR3 is made up of 16 amino acids. Germline lookup yields CDR1 MGHRA and CDR2 YSYEKL. V usage is TRBV4-1 and J usage is TRBJ2-1; TRBD1 matches 9 bases. The source material was blood. This clonotype was sampled from a girl aged 5-17 years with multiple sclerosis. CDR3 sequence: CASSQVGTGNAIRQFF. The DNA of the CDR3 is TGCGCCAGCAGCCAGGTGGGGACAGGGAATGCGATCCGGCAGTTCTTC.